These T cell receptor beta chains were read from a single sample in a study of blood T cell repertoires in COVID-19. Libraries were prepared by immunoSEQ multiplex PCR; TCRdb keeps only in-frame clonotypes and omits some of them. The profile shows 9,500 to 15,000 clones, about four fifths of them singletons. The sequenced sample was peripheral blood. These receptors all come from a woman aged 55 to 70 with acute or convalescent COVID-19. Both conserved end residues are part of each CDR3.

V gene	J gene	CDR3 protein
TRBV6-6	TRBJ1-6	CASSNPGINSPLHF
TRBV7-8	TRBJ2-7	CASSDRQGGYEQYF
TRBV5-1	TRBJ2-1	CASSSGQGAGEQFF
TRBV11-1	TRBJ2-7	CASSFRGSYEQYF
TRBV2	TRBJ1-1	CASSPGGTDTEAFF
TRBV6-6	TRBJ1-3	CASSQQGSGNTIYF
TRBV19	TRBJ2-1	CASSIGAGVNNEQFF
TRBV6-5	TRBJ2-5	CASSYDDRVETQYF
TRBV28	TRBJ1-4	CASSPTPAVGGRNEKLFF
TRBV6-1	TRBJ1-1	CASSEKVQTWPAAGAFF
TRBV2	TRBJ1-1	CASKQGWSTEAFF
TRBV7-2	TRBJ2-5	CASSRDRGRQETQYF
TRBV18	TRBJ2-3	CASSPGVQGRTDTQYF
TRBV9	TRBJ2-5	CASSKNGEGQYF
TRBV5-1	TRBJ2-3	CASSLDRGTDTQYF
TRBV7-2	TRBJ1-4	CASSLSGTSNEKLFF
TRBV20-1	TRBJ2-7	CRAGSGHEQYF
TRBV4-1	TRBJ1-2	CASSYNPTGSNYGYTF